This TCR beta chain stems from a study of T cell responses to AZD1222 COVID-19 vaccine. Sequencing used immunoSEQ multiplex PCR; TCRdb keeps in-frame clones, though not all of them. The sample lists about 120,000 clones, around nine tenths occurring once. V dropped 3 bases and J dropped 1 base, with 12 bases sitting between them. The CDR3 is 16 amino acids. Germline lookup yields CDR1 SGHNT and CDR2 YENEEA. On this clone: The antigen is unknown.

Whole-study results and caveats: Reports say nearly half of spike-specific TCRs go after unmutated variant regions.

The V gene is TRBV11-3, the J gene TRBJ2-2, with D maybe TRBD1 (5 bases). This clonotype was sampled from an adult in good health. Here the sequenced sample was peripheral blood, taken on day 0 of AZD1222 vaccination. DNA for the CDR3: TGTGCCAGCAGCTTCAAAGGGGCACTGAACACCGGGGAGCTGTTTTTT. Translation gives CASSFKGALNTGELFF.